A single sample gave rise to the 25 T cell receptor beta chains below, sequenced in a study of shared clonotypes between healthy human individuals. Only in-frame clones appear in the TCRdb table, and some are missing; sequencing was by immunoSEQ multiplex PCR. The sample holds 400,000 to 500,000 clones, roughly 78% seen once. Sequencing used PBMCs. The receptors were gathered from a woman in her 40s in good health. Some clones in this sample may be carry-over from other donors' samples.

This clone has only one observation. The chain employs TRBV4-3 and TRBJ1-5, with a possible D match to TRBD1 (6 bases). The germline V gene has CDR1 LGHNA and CDR2 YSLEER. V was clipped by 5 bases and J by 7 bases, with 15 bases between them. This CDR3 is 14 amino acids long. The CDR3 nucleotides are TGCGCCAGCAGCACGGGGGCGGGGGCCCAGCCCCAGCATTTT. Protein product: CASSTGAGAQPQHF.

The rearrangement links TRBV30 to TRBJ1-5; maybe TRBD1 (5 bases). Trimming left V 2 bases short and J 7 bases short, with 21 bases between. This CDR3 contains 16 residues. Germline values: CDR1 GTSNPN, CDR2 SVGIG (reference sequence). The CDR3 coding sequence is TGTGCCTGGAGTCCATCACGACAGCCCCTCTTGCAGCCCCAGCATTTT. Amino acids: CAWSPSRQPLLQPQHF.

J is TRBJ2-6 and V is TRBV9; D call uncertain. Germline CDR1 is SGDLS and CDR2 is YYNGEE. This CDR3 spans 14 amino acids. V was cut by 1 base and J by 3 bases, with 5 bases left in between. In DNA form, the CDR3 reads TGTGCCAGCAGCGTACTATATGGGGCCAACGTCCTGACTTTC. Its translation: CASSVLYGANVLTF.

The J gene is TRBJ2-1, the V gene TRBV14; tentative D call: TRBD1 (7 bases). This CDR3 is 18 amino acids long. Germline loops: CDR1 SGHDN, CDR2 FVKESK. With 0 bases removed from V and 0 bases from J, the gap between germline ends came to 15 bases. As DNA, the CDR3 is TGTGCCAGCAGCCAAGATGTCAGGGGGGTGGGCTCCTACAATGAGCAGTTCTTC. It encodes CASSQDVRGVGSYNEQFF.

This chain connects TRBV30 to TRBJ2-2; D unclear. The V gene's germline CDR1 is GTSNPN and CDR2 SVGIG (reference sequence). The CDR3 loop spans 13 amino acids. With 4 bases removed from V and 3 bases from J, the gap between germline ends came to 9 bases. CDR3 protein: CAWTRIDTGELFF. The CDR3, as DNA: TGTGCCTGGACCCGGATCGACACCGGGGAGCTGTTTTTT.

The V call is TRBV7-1, the J call TRBJ1-2; 7 nucleotides line up with TRBD1. TRBV7-1 is designated an ORF whose function remains uncertain. V was pared by 7 bases and J by 7 bases, with 9 bases of the junction left unmatched. The CDR3 consists of 13 residues. CDR3 protein: CASNRQGEGGYTF. The CDR3 bases are TGTGCCAGCAACCGACAGGGAGAGGGTGGCTACACCTTC.

The CDR3 region is CASSQGAGVTDTQYF. In DNA form, the CDR3 reads TGCGCCAGCAGCCAAGGAGCGGGCGTCACAGATACGCAGTATTTT. The chain recombines TRBV4-3 with TRBJ2-3; tentative D call: TRBD2 (6 bases). Germline V CDR1 and CDR2: LGHNA, YSLEER. CDR3 length equals 15 residues. V lost 1 base and J 2 bases, leaving 10 bases between the germline ends.

V and J are TRBV28 and TRBJ1-2, with 7 bases aligning to TRBD1. This CDR3 contains 16 residues. Trimming cost V 4 bases and J 4 bases; bases outside gene matches: 12. Germline V gives CDR1 MDHEN, CDR2 SYDVKM. The CDR3 here is CASSSSGTAQFYGYTF. In DNA form, the CDR3 reads TGTGCCAGCAGTTCTTCCGGGACAGCCCAATTCTATGGCTACACCTTC.

This chain joins TRBV28 and TRBJ1-1; weak D call: TRBD1 (5 bases). Per germline, CDR1 MDHEN and CDR2 SYDVKM. The CDR3 is made up of 16 amino acids. The V and J ends lost 6 bases and 1 base respectively, with 18 bases between them. The CDR3 coding sequence is TGTGCCAGCAGGGTGTCAGGGTCGAGGGCGAACACTGAAGCTTTCTTT. It translates to CASRVSGSRANTEAFF.

This clone was seen a single time. The chain links TRBV7-3 to TRBJ2-7; D unresolved. V dropped 1 base and J dropped 3 bases, with 13 bases sitting between them. CDR1 and CDR2 (germline): SGHTA, FQGTGA. The CDR3 spans 15 residues. The DNA of the CDR3 is TGTGCCAGCAGCTTAAAAATTAGCCCCTACTACGAGCAGTACTTC. Residues: CASSLKISPYYEQYF.

The chain combines TRBV2 with TRBJ1-2; TRBD1 matches at 10 bases. After removal of 6 bases from V and 5 bases from J, the junction contained 6 bases not matched to a gene. Germline loops: CDR1 SNHLY, CDR2 FYNNEI. CDR3 length: 14 residues. The CDR3 spells CASSPGTGAYGYTF. The CDR3 nucleotides are TGTGCCAGCAGCCCCGGGACAGGGGCTTATGGCTACACCTTC.

This clone was found a few times. The CDR3 sequence is CASSDDQTTYGYTF. DNA for the CDR3: TGTGCCAGCTCAGATGACCAGACGACCTATGGCTACACCTTC. V is TRBV18 and J is TRBJ1-2; no reliable D call. Trimming took off 5 bases at V and 4 bases at J, with 14 bases between the two ends. This CDR3 has 14 residues. Germline V gene lookup returns CDR1 KGHSH and CDR2 LQKENI.

The CDR3 region is CASSETLNQPQHF. Written as DNA, the CDR3 is TGTGCCAGCAGTGAAACCCTCAATCAGCCCCAGCATTTT. The chain has TRBV6-1 and TRBJ1-5, with no clear D. Per the germline V gene, CDR1 is MNHNS and CDR2 is SASEGT. Deletions cut 2 bases from V and 3 bases from J, with 5 bases between. The CDR3 has 13 amino acids.

The V and J genes are TRBV7-2 and TRBJ2-7, with unresolved D. V lost 2 bases and J lost 6, with 8 bases in between. The CDR3 has 12 amino acids. The germline V gene has CDR1 SGHTA and CDR2 FQGNSA. In nucleotides, the CDR3 is TGTGCCAGCAGCTTAAGTTACGGCGAGCAGTACTTC. Protein sequence: CASSLSYGEQYF.

The chain recombines TRBV6-1 with TRBJ2-1; TRBD2 agrees at 7 bases. Looked up from germline, CDR1 is MNHNS and CDR2 is SASEGT. V was clipped by 11 bases and J by 3 bases; unmatched bases: 13. The length of the CDR3 is 15 residues. This CDR3 reads CAGAWWEGLYNEQFF. CDR3 nucleotide sequence: TGTGCCGGCGCCTGGTGGGAGGGCCTCTACAATGAGCAGTTCTTC.

In the case of this clone: The same CDR3 can be traced to other DNA sequences in this sample. The chain combines TRBV9 with TRBJ2-7, with a tentative D call TRBD2 (6 bases). There are 14 residues in the CDR3. CDR1 is SGDLS and CDR2 is YYNGEE in the germline V gene. Trimming stripped 0 bases from V and 3 bases from J, with 10 bases between. CDR3 amino acids: CASSVAGVGYEQYF. As DNA, the CDR3 is TGTGCCAGCAGCGTAGCGGGAGTGGGCTACGAGCAGTACTTC. Full variable domain (remainder filled in from reference TRBV9 and TRBJ2-7): DSGVTQTPKHLITATGQRVTLRCSPRSGDLSVYWYQQSLDQGLQFLIQYYNGEERAKGNILERFSAQQFPDLHSELNLSSLELGDSALYFCASSVAGVGYEQYFGPGTRLTVT.

Many counts were recorded for this clone. The chain carries TRBV19 and TRBJ2-2; 9 nucleotides align to TRBD2. Germline CDR1 reads LNHDA; CDR2 reads SQIVND (reference sequence). CDR3 length: 15 amino acids. Losses at the gene ends were 5 bases for V and 7 bases for J; bases not matched to a gene: 8. CDR3 amino acids: CASSEGQTSGGELFF. In DNA form, the CDR3 reads TGTGCCAGTAGTGAAGGCCAGACTAGCGGCGGGGAGCTGTTTTTT.

V usage is TRBV27 and J usage is TRBJ2-1; 8 nucleotides align to TRBD2. This CDR3 has 14 residues. V trimming: 5 bases; J trimming: 7 bases; junction bases outside the gene matches: 7. Germline lookup yields CDR1 MNHEY and CDR2 SMNVEV (reference sequence). In DNA, the CDR3 is TGTGCCAGCAGTCCTGCTAGCGGGCGGAATGAGCAGTTCTTC. This translates into CASSPASGRNEQFF.

This clone showed up just a few times. V is TRBV28 and J is TRBJ1-4; 11 bases are a match to TRBD1. The CDR3 has 14 residues. Germline CDR1 is MDHEN and CDR2 is SYDVKM. Germline trimming cut 5 bases from V and 8 bases from J; bases unmatched to any gene: 4. Here the CDR3 reads CASSVGTGGEKLFF. The CDR3 DNA reads as TGTGCCAGCAGTGTGGGGACAGGGGGAGAAAAACTGTTTTTT.

The rearrangement uses TRBV10-1 and TRBJ2-3; D call uncertain. CDR1 is WNHNN, CDR2 SYGVQD, per germline (reference sequence). Trimming removed 4 bases from V and 0 bases from J, with 11 bases in between. This CDR3 is built from 15 residues. In DNA form, the CDR3 reads TGCGCCAGCAGTGCGCGGCACAGAAGCACAGATACGCAGTATTTT. Protein: CASSARHRSTDTQYF.

The chain recombines TRBV18 with TRBJ2-7, with TRBD2 matching 9 bases. CDR3 length equals 17 residues. J lost 3 bases, V lost 2 bases, and 11 bases had no gene match. The V gene's germline CDR1 is KGHSH and CDR2 LQKENI. CDR3 nucleotide sequence: TGTGCCAGCTCACCATTGGCACTAGCGGGTGATCACTACGAGCAGTACTTC. This sequence encodes CASSPLALAGDHYEQYF.

The chain employs TRBV11-1 and TRBJ2-7; D is possibly TRBD2 (6 bases). Germline lookup yields CDR1 SGHAT and CDR2 FQDESV (reference sequence). Trimming took 0 bases from V and 6 from J, leaving 12 bases between them. CDR3 length: 14 amino acids. This CDR3 is CASSLARRVGEQYF. For the CDR3, the DNA is TGTGCCAGCAGCTTAGCCCGGAGGGTCGGCGAGCAGTACTTC.

The gene calls are TRBV9 and TRBJ1-5; possibly TRBD1 for D (5 bases). Germline CDR1 is SGDLS and CDR2 is YYNGEE. Between the trimmed V and J ends, which lost 3 bases and 5 bases, there was a span of 9 bases. This CDR3 is built from 13 residues. The CDR3 DNA follows: TGTGCCAGCAGCGAGGACACGTATCAGCCCCAGCATTTT. Residues: CASSEDTYQPQHF.

This clone has only one observation. The chain couples TRBV4-1 to TRBJ2-7; D not resolved. From germline, CDR1 is MGHRA and CDR2 YSYEKL. V lost 0 bases and J lost 5, with 23 bases in between. The CDR3 consists of 18 residues. The CDR3 here is CASSQERTSPLTGDEQYF. DNA of the CDR3: TGCGCCAGCAGCCAAGAGAGGACCTCTCCCCTCACTGGGGACGAGCAGTACTTC.

This chain links TRBV27 with TRBJ2-1; 10 bases are shared with TRBD2. Unmatched junction bases numbered 7, after V lost 5 bases and J lost 0 bases. This CDR3 spans 17 amino acids. Germline V gene data show CDR1 as MNHEY and CDR2 as SMNVEV (reference sequence). CDR3 DNA: TGTGCCAGCAGTATCCATCCTAGCGGGAGCTCCTACAATGAGCAGTTCTTC. Protein sequence: CASSIHPSGSSYNEQFF.